These T cell receptor beta chains were read from a single sample in a study of blood T cell repertoires in COVID-19. Sequenced by immunoSEQ multiplex PCR; TCRdb stores in-frame clones only, minus some. The data show about 150,000 clones, around 80% seen once. Sequencing input: peripheral blood. These receptors were obtained from a human donor with acute or convalescent COVID-19. The donor label of this sample is uncertain. Each CDR3 is given with its conserved first and last residue.

TRBJ1-1	TRBV9	CASSPQGGGNTEAFF
TRBJ2-7	TRBV29-1	CSVDTGPSYEQYF
TRBJ1-2	TRBV19	CASSIRRNYGYTF
TRBJ2-2	TRBV18	CASSPPQGLNTGELFF
TRBJ1-6	TRBV9	CASSPQQGGTNSPLHF
TRBJ2-7	TRBV5-1	CASRLQGPAYEQYF
TRBJ1-2	TRBV15	CATSRVPGSSHYGYTF
TRBJ1-1	TRBV7-2	CASSPGGTGGNTEAFF
TRBJ1-2	TRBV4-1	CASSQARFFSRDDYGYTF
TRBJ1-6	TRBV15	CATSSLQGRNSPLHF
TRBJ1-4	TRBV7-9	CASSLDISNEKLFF
TRBJ1-4	TRBV4-1	CASSLNRDRDEKLFF
TRBJ1-4	TRBV5-4	CASSLASGVLNNEKLFF
TRBJ1-3	TRBV6-5	CASSYGRAGNTIYF
TRBJ1-1	TRBV9	CASSLSGTGNTEAFF
TRBJ1-1	TRBV27	CASSHQGTNTEAFF
TRBJ2-7	TRBV5-4	CASSSGGSYEQYF
TRBJ1-1	TRBV5-1	CASSFNRGNTEAFF
TRBJ2-7	TRBV30	CAWSVQGVPYEQYF
TRBJ1-2	TRBV15	CATSRDLGSKSGYTF
TRBJ1-1	TRBV14	CASSQSLIFEAFF
TRBJ2-5	TRBV10-1	CASSDPSGLQETQYF
TRBJ1-1	TRBV30	CAWSPHTGTGIGNTEAFF
TRBJ1-6	TRBV4-3	CASSQEGVDSPLHF
TRBJ1-5	TRBV9	CASSAQGSNQPQHF
TRBJ2-4	TRBV30	CAWSVWGQGMAKNIQYF
TRBJ1-5	TRBV18	CASSPPLGQGDQPQHF
TRBJ2-1	TRBV19	CASSTLMAGGRNEQFF
TRBJ1-3	TRBV19	CASSNGDFSGNTIYF
TRBJ1-4	TRBV19	CASSSDRQGLNEKLFF
TRBJ2-2	TRBV2	CASSVRGRVTGELFF
TRBJ1-6	TRBV5-1	CASKAYRQETSLNNSPLHF
TRBJ2-7	TRBV9	CASSATEGGEQYF
TRBJ1-6	TRBV3-1/TRBV3-2	CASSLRTGNSPLHF
TRBJ1-1	TRBV2	CASNPTQLPNTEAFF
TRBJ2-5	TRBV4-2	CASSQVVSSGVRETQYF
TRBJ2-2	TRBV27	CASSPRGLEFTGELFF
TRBJ1-1	TRBV5-1	CASMMTDYNTEAFF
TRBJ1-3	TRBV27	CASSTTRQAGNTIYF
TRBJ1-2	TRBV7-9	CASSLVSQGYGYTF
TRBJ2-6	TRBV5-4	CASSHAQGTGANVLTF
TRBJ1-5	TRBV6-5	CASSSPQGEVQPQHF
TRBJ1-4	TRBV29-1	CSGGTGNEKLFF
TRBJ1-6	TRBV6-2/TRBV6-3	CASSPPPGQGNSPLHF
TRBJ2-6	TRBV9	CASSVGERVTGANVLTF
TRBJ1-1	TRBV29-1	CSVESTGDRELEAFF
TRBJ1-2	TRBV19	CASSIRENYGYTF
TRBJ1-2	TRBV19	CASSSSGRTGDGYTF
TRBJ1-5	TRBV21-1	CASSPKVGDRAQPQHF
TRBJ2-5	TRBV19	CASSTTGLASETQYF
TRBJ1-1	TRBV7-8	CASSYTRQGSGVNTEAFF
TRBJ1-2	TRBV7-6	CASSLGENYGYTF
TRBJ1-2	TRBV9	CASTGSPRNAGYTF